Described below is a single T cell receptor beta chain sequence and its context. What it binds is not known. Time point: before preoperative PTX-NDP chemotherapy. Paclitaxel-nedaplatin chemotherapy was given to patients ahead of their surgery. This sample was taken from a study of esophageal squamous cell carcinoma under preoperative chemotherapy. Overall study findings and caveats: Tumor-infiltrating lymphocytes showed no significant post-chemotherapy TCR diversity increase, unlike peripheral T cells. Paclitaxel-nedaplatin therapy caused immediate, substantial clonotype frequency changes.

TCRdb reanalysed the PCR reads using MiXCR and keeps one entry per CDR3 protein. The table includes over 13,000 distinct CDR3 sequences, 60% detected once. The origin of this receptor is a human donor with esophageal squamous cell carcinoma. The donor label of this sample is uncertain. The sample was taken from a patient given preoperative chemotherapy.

The CDR3 loop reads CASSLGRAGTGELFF. CDR3 DNA: TGTGCCAGCAGCTTGGGAAGGGCGGGCACCGGGGAGCTGTTTTTT. The genes are TRBV7-7 and TRBJ2-2, with D possibly matching TRBD2 (5 bases). V shed 3 bases and J shed 4 bases, with 12 bases lying between them. Looked up from germline, CDR1 is SSHAT and CDR2 is FNYEAQ (reference sequence). There are 15 residues in the CDR3.